This record looks at one TCR beta chain sequence and its context. Its antigen is as yet unknown. A read error may be the cause here, since a much bigger clone is one base away. This record belongs to a study of tumor-infiltrating lymphocytes in primary liver carcinoma. Study as a whole: In every tissue type, samples returned a similar yield of roughly 3.5 to 8 million productive TCRbeta reads.

Unsorted whole blood yielded blood RNA, and germline DNA was extracted as well. The germline gives CDR1 SQVTM, CDR2 ANQGSEA. Deletions cut 4 bases from V and 9 bases from J, with 16 bases between. This CDR3 is built from 13 residues. Researchers generated TCR beta cDNA from approximately 0.55 ug of total RNA, relying on a constant-region primer. Libraries for TCR beta were built through three nested multiplex PCR rounds, which together made up a slightly modified ARM-PCR procedure. Amplification in the first two PCR rounds was performed using TRBV1-TRBV30 forward primers and a C-beta reverse primer for 10 cycles each. MiXCR, run by TCRdb on the multiplex PCR reads, gives a single entry per CDR3 protein. Here the sample spans over 250,000 distinct CDR3 sequences, roughly 60% being singletons. Points from the study as a whole: The study found tumor-adjacent and tumor-blood pairs overlapped less than tumor region pairs. Unsorted bulk sampling ruled out any CD4+ versus CD8+ repertoire comparison.

This chain links TRBV29-1 with TRBJ1-5; no clear D gene. This receptor was identified in a woman aged 30 to 39 with primary liver carcinoma and hepatitis B virus infection. The sample consisted of peripheral blood. The DNA of the CDR3 is TGCAGCGTTGGGGTGAGCGGGGATTCGCCCCAGCATTTT. Translation: CSVGVSGDSPQHF.